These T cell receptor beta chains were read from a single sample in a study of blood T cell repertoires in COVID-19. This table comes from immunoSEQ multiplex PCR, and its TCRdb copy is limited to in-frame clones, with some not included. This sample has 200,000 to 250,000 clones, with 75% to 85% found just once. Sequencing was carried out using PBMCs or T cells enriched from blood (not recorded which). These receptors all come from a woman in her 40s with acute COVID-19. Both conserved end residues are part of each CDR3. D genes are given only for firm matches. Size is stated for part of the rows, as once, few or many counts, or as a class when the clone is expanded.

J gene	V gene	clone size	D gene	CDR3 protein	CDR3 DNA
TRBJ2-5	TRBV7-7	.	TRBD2	CASSLSPTSRKETQYF	TGTGCTAGCAGCTTAAGTCCGACTAGCCGCAAAGAGACCCAGTACTTC
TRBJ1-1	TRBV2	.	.	CASRLIPTENTEAFF	TGTGCCAGCAGGCTAATACCTACAGAGAACACTGAAGCTTTCTTT
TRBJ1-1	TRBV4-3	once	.	CASSYMGGDTEAFF	TGCGCCAGCAGCTACATGGGGGGGGACACTGAAGCTTTCTTT
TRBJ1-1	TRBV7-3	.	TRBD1	CASSPTRTGHTEAFF	TGTGCCAGCAGCCCGACGCGGACAGGGCACACTGAAGCTTTCTTT
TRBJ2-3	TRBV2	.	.	CASSDVGTRTDTQYF	TGTGCCAGTTCGGACGTAGGGACTCGCACAGATACGCAGTATTTT
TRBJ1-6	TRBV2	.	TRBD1	CASIITPTGTGYSPLHF	TGTGCCAGCATCATCACCCCCACCGGGACAGGGTATTCACCCCTCCACTTT
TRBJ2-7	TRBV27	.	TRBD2	CASSSLTSASYEQYF	TGTGCCAGCAGTTCCCTGACTAGCGCATCCTACGAGCAGTACTTC
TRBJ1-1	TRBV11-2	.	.	CASSLLNTEAFF	TGTGCCAGCAGCCTCTTGAACACTGAAGCTTTCTTT
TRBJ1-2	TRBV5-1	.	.	CASSPGGEVHGYTF	TGCGCCAGCAGCCCCGGAGGGGAGGTTCATGGCTACACCTTC
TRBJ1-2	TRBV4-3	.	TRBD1	CASSQEQGHFNYGYTF	TGCGCCAGCAGCCAAGAACAGGGGCATTTTAACTATGGCTACACCTTC
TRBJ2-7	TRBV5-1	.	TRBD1	CASSFLGGSSYEQYF	TGCGCCAGCAGCTTCCTAGGGGGCAGCTCCTACGAGCAGTACTTC
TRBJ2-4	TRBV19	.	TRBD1	CASSDRGRGIQYF	TGTGCCAGTAGTGACAGGGGGCGAGGCATTCAGTACTTC
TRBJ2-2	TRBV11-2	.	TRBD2	CASSLALAGETGELFF	TGTGCCAGCAGCTTAGCACTAGCGGGAGAGACCGGGGAGCTGTTTTTT
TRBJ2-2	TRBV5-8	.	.	CASSFGWSERLGELFF	TGTGCCAGCAGCTTCGGGTGGAGCGAGCGATTGGGGGAGCTGTTTTTT
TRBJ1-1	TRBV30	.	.	CASGVNTEAFF	TGTGCCTCCGGAGTGAACACTGAAGCTTTCTTT
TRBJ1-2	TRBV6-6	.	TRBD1	CASSITGQANYGYTF	TGTGCCAGCAGTATAACAGGACAGGCTAACTATGGCTACACCTTC
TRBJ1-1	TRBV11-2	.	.	CASSPPGMWNTEAFF	TGTGCCAGCAGCCCCCCAGGTATGTGGAACACTGAAGCTTTCTTT
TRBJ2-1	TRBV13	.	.	CASSPSLRYNEQFF	TGTGCCAGCAGCCCTTCCCTACGGTACAATGAGCAGTTCTTC
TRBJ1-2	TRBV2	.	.	CASTGRPGDYGYTF	TGTGCCAGCACAGGGAGACCGGGGGACTATGGCTACACCTTC
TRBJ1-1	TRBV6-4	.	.	CASSDSMAEGTEAFF	TGTGCCAGCAGTGACTCCATGGCGGAAGGCACTGAAGCTTTCTTT
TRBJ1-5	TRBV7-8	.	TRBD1	CASSPGTGRQPQHF	TGTGCCAGCTCCCCCGGGACAGGGCGTCAGCCCCAGCATTTT
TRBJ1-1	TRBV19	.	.	CASSIDGQVNTEAFF	TGTGCCAGTAGTATAGACGGCCAGGTCAACACTGAAGCTTTCTTT
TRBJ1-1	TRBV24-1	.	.	CATEGAQNTEAFF	TGTGCCACCGAAGGGGCGCAGAACACTGAAGCTTTCTTT
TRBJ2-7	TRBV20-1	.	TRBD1	CSASSPSTGFDEQYF	TGCAGTGCTAGTTCCCCTTCGACAGGGTTTGACGAGCAGTACTTC
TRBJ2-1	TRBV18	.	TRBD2	CASSPWRSGGAHEQFF	TGTGCCAGCTCACCATGGAGAAGCGGGGGGGCACATGAGCAGTTCTTC
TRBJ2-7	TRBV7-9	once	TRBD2	CASSPGSGGDHYEQYF	TGTGCCAGCAGCCCTGGGAGCGGGGGGGATCACTACGAGCAGTACTTC
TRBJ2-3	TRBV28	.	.	CASSPPRGFDTQYF	TGTGCCAGCAGCCCACCCAGGGGTTTCGATACGCAGTATTTT
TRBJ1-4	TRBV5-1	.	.	CASSLDWGDEKLFF	TGCGCCAGCAGCTTGGACTGGGGCGATGAAAAACTGTTTTTT
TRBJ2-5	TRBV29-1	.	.	CSVGAEGAEETQYF	TGCAGCGTTGGCGCGGAAGGGGCGGAGGAGACCCAGTACTTC
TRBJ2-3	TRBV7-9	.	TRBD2	CASSRQAGGTDTQYF	TGTGCCAGCAGTAGACAAGCGGGAGGCACAGATACGCAGTATTTT
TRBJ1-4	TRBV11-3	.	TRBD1	CASSSTGDEKLFF	TGTGCCAGCAGCTCAACAGGGGATGAAAAACTGTTTTTT
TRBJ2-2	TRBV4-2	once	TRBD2	CASSRTSGRNTGELFF	TGTGCCAGCAGCCGAACTAGCGGGAGGAACACCGGGGAGCTGTTTTTT
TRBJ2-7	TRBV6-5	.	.	CATTDKYEQYF	TGTGCCACGACAGATAAGTACGAGCAGTACTTC
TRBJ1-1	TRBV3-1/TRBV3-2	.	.	CASSQQGLGTEAFF	TGTGCCAGCAGCCAACAGGGATTGGGCACTGAAGCTTTCTTT
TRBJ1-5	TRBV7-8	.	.	CASSLAGSSNQPQHF	TGTGCCAGCAGCTTGGCGGGGTCCAGTAATCAGCCCCAGCATTTT
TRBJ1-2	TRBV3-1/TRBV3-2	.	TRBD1	CASSQRRGLGYGYTF	TGTGCCAGCAGCCAGAGGAGGGGGCTGGGCTATGGCTACACCTTC
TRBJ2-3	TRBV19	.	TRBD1	CASSTQTGGADTQYF	TGTGCCAGTAGTACACAAACAGGGGGCGCAGATACGCAGTATTTT
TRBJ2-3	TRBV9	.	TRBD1	CASSVGQGAGDTQYF	TGTGCCAGCAGCGTAGGACAGGGGGCAGGAGATACGCAGTATTTT
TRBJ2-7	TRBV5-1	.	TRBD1	CASSLRDSSYEQYF	TGCGCCAGCAGCTTGCGGGACAGCTCCTACGAGCAGTACTTC
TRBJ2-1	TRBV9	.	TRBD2	CASSVVGTNYNEQFF	TGTGCCAGCAGCGTAGTTGGGACTAACTACAATGAGCAGTTCTTC
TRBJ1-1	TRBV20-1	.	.	CSASLEGMNTEAFF	TGCAGTGCTAGTTTAGAGGGCATGAACACTGAAGCTTTCTTT
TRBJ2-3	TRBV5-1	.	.	CASSLDGARTDTQYF	TGCGCCAGCAGCTTGGATGGAGCTAGAACAGATACGCAGTATTTT
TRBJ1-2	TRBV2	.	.	CASSEARLVYGYTF	TGTGCCAGCAGTGAAGCGCGTTTGGTATATGGCTACACCTTC
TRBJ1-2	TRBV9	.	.	CASSVVPSGSYGYTF	TGTGCCAGCAGCGTAGTGCCCTCGGGTAGCTATGGCTACACCTTC
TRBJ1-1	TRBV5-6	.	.	CASSLGAPHRLNTEAFF	TGTGCCAGCAGCTTGGGGGCCCCGCACAGGTTGAACACTGAAGCTTTCTTT
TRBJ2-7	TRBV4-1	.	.	CASSPPDSAYEQYF	TGCGCCAGCAGCCCCCCGGACAGCGCCTACGAGCAGTACTTC
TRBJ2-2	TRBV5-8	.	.	CASSLEVGPNTGELFF	TGTGCCAGCAGCTTGGAAGTGGGGCCTAACACCGGGGAGCTGTTTTTT
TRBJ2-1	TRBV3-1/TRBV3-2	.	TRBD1	CASSQGRGTGPFF	TGTGCCAGCAGCCAAGGAAGAGGGACAGGGCCGTTCTTC
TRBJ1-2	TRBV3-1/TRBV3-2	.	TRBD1	CASSQDPGGRNGYTF	TGTGCCAGCAGCCAAGATCCAGGGGGCAGGAATGGCTACACCTTC
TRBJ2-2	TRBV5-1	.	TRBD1	CASSPTGGDTGELFF	TGCGCCAGCAGCCCGACAGGGGGCGACACCGGGGAGCTGTTTTTT
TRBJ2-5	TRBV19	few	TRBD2	CASTGGGVSQETQYF	TGTGCCAGTACTGGCGGGGGGGTTTCACAAGAGACCCAGTACTTC
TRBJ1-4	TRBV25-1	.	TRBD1	CASSDPRTGANEKLFF	TGTGCCAGCAGTGATCCCCGGACAGGGGCTAATGAAAAACTGTTTTTT
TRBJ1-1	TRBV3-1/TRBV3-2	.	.	CASSQGESGTEAFF	TGTGCCAGCAGCCAAGGAGAATCGGGAACTGAAGCTTTCTTT
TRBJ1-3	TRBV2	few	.	CASSSGFGNTIYF	TGTGCCAGCAGCTCAGGGTTCGGAAACACCATATATTTT